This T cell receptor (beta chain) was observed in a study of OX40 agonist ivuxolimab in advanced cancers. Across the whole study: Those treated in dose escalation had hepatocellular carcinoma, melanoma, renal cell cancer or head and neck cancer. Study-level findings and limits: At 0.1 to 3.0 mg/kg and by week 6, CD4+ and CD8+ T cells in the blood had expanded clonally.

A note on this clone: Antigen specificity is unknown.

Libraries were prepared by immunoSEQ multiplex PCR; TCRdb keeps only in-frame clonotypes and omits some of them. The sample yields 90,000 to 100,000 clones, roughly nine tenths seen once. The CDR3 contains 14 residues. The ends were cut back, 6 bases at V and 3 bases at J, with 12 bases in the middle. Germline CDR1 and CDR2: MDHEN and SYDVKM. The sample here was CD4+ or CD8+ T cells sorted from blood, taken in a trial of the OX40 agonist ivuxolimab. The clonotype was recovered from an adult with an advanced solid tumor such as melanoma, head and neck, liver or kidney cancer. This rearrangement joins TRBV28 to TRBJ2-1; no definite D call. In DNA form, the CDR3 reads TGTGCCAGCAGCATTCGAACAAACTACAATGAGCAGTTCTTC. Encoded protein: CASSIRTNYNEQFF.